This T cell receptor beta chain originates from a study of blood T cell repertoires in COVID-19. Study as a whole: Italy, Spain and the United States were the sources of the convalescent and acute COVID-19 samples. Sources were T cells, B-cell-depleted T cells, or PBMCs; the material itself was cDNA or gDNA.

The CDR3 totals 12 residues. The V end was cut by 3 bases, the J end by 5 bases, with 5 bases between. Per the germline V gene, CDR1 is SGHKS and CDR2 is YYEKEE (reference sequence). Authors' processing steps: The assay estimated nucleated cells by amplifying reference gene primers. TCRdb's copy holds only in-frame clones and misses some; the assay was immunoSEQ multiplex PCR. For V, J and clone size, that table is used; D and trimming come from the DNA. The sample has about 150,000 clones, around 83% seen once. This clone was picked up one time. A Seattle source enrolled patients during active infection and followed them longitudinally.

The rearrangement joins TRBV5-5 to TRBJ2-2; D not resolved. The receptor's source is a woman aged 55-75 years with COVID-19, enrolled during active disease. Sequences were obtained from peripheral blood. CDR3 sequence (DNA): TGTGCCAGCAGCTCCAATACCGGGGAGCTGTTTTTT. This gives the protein CASSSNTGELFF.